The 32 T cell receptor beta chains below all came from one sample that was sequenced in a study of shared clonotypes between healthy human individuals (dated by TCRdb to the early 2020s). Library method: the immunoSEQ multiplex PCR assay. Sourced from immuneACCESS, this table was stored by TCRdb with only in-frame sequences that have V and J called. A share of the clones is absent; for the studies checked, an unresolved V gene accounts for under half, and the remainder has no known explanation. The sample data list 950,000 to 1,300,000 clones, and roughly 80% of these were observed just once. Jointly, the top ten make up less than 1.5% of the sample. Sequencing was performed on memory CD4+ T cells sorted from blood. In light of the paper, this sample's cell subset or site label describes: CD45RA-negative fraction. These receptors originate from a man between 18 and 29 years old in good health.

This clone was seen only once. The sample contains more than one DNA sequence encoding this CDR3. The rearrangement links TRBV5-1 to TRBJ2-5, with 7 bases fitting TRBD1. V was clipped by 0 bases and J by 4 bases; unmatched bases: 3. CDR1 and CDR2 from the germline V gene are SGHRS and YFSETQ. This CDR3 is 14 amino acids long. Here the CDR3 DNA reads TGCGCCAGCAGCTTGGGACAGGGCTCAGAGACCCAGTACTTC. Translating gives CASSLGQGSETQYF.

On this clone itself: Other DNA sequences in the sample encode the same CDR3. The chain couples TRBV5-4 to TRBJ2-6; a weak D match, TRBD2 (5 bases). Germline-derived CDR1 and CDR2 are SGHNT and YYREEE (reference sequence). V gave up 4 bases and J gave up 0 bases, with 11 bases separating them. The length of the CDR3 is 16 residues. The CDR3: CASSPGSFSGANVLTF. As DNA, the CDR3 is TGTGCCAGCAGCCCGGGGAGTTTCTCTGGGGCCAACGTCCTGACTTTC.

The gene calls are TRBV23-1 and TRBJ2-5; 7 bases line up with TRBD1. TRBV23-1 is placed among ORFs of uncertain function. V lost 8 bases to trimming and J lost 5 bases; unmatched junction nucleotides: 11. The CDR3 covers 14 residues. CDR3 in DNA: TGCGCCAGCTATAACACAGGGGAGTTGGAGACCCAGTACTTC. Its protein is CASYNTGELETQYF.

The sample holds one count of this clone. The genes are TRBV7-2 and TRBJ1-2; possible D gene TRBD1, 6 bases. The CDR3 covers 15 residues. Germline assignment: CDR1 SGHTA and CDR2 FQGNSA. The V gene lost 5 bases and the J gene lost 7 bases, with 20 bases spanning the gap. CDR3 region: CASSPPNHRVAGYTF. CDR3 sequence (DNA): TGTGCCAGCAGCCCCCCTAACCACAGGGTGGCTGGCTACACCTTC.

The V call is TRBV9, the J call TRBJ2-5, with 8 bases that match TRBD2. Germline-derived CDR1 and CDR2 are SGDLS and YYNGEE. The CDR3 totals 15 residues. Trimming removed 3 bases from V and 0 bases from J; junction bases left unmatched: 4. The CDR3: CASSATSGNQETQYF. In DNA form, the CDR3 reads TGTGCCAGCAGCGCAACTAGCGGAAACCAAGAGACCCAGTACTTC.

The CDR3 DNA sequence: TGTGCCAGCAGTTTATTTAGGGCGGGGAGTGAGACCCAGTACTTC. Its protein product is CASSLFRAGSETQYF. The rearrangement uses TRBV27 and TRBJ2-5, with a possible D match to TRBD2 (6 bases). Germline V CDR1 and CDR2: MNHEY, SMNVEV (reference sequence). The CDR3 spans 15 residues. Deletions cut 1 base from V and 5 bases from J, with 14 bases between.

This CDR3 reads CASSQDAGSYNEQFF. The CDR3 region has the DNA TGCGCCAGCAGCCAAGATGCGGGATCTTACAATGAGCAGTTCTTC. This chain links TRBV4-3 with TRBJ2-1; TRBD2 might be the D (6 bases). The CDR3 sequence is 15 residues long. Between the trimmed V and J ends, which lost 0 bases and 4 bases, there was a span of 10 bases. Germline CDR1 LGHNA, CDR2 YSLEER.

This sequence joins TRBV27 and TRBJ2-3; D remains unclear. V was clipped by 4 bases and J by 4 bases, with 6 bases between them. The CDR3 has 12 amino acids. Germline loops: CDR1 MNHEY, CDR2 SMNVEV (reference sequence). The CDR3 DNA follows: TGTGCCAGCAGTTCGTCTGCAGATACGCAGTATTTT. It yields the protein CASSSSADTQYF.

The rearrangement links TRBV27 to TRBJ2-7; D possibly uses TRBD1 or TRBD2 (6 bases each). Trimming took off 6 bases at V and 2 bases at J, with 14 bases between the two ends. The CDR3 is made up of 14 amino acids. Germline loops: CDR1 MNHEY, CDR2 SMNVEV (reference sequence). The CDR3 DNA follows: TGTGCCAGCAGCGAGGTGGGGGGCACCTACGAGCAGTACTTC. It specifies CASSEVGGTYEQYF.

This clone appeared a few times. V usage is TRBV19 and J usage is TRBJ1-5, with TRBD1 as a possible D gene (6 bases). Trimming cost V 6 bases and J 7 bases, with 16 bases left between them. The CDR3 consists of 14 residues. Germline V gives CDR1 LNHDA, CDR2 SQIVND (reference sequence). CDR3 DNA sequence: TGTGCCAGTAGACCCCTGGGGGCAGACCAGCCCCAGCATTTT. This sequence encodes CASRPLGADQPQHF.

The chain is built from TRBV5-4 and TRBJ2-2; 7 bases are shared with TRBD2. The CDR3 sequence is 15 residues long. The V gene end was trimmed by 0 bases and the J gene end by 1 base; junction bases not matched to a gene: 0. Germline V lookup: CDR1 SGHNT, CDR2 YYREEE (reference sequence). CDR3 coding DNA: TGTGCCAGCAGCTTGGCTAGCGGGAACACCGGGGAGCTGTTTTTT. As protein: CASSLASGNTGELFF.

The count of this clone is one. The chain has TRBV6-1 and TRBJ2-7; 15 bases agree with TRBD2. Germline CDR1 MNHNS, CDR2 SASEGT. J gave up 3 bases and V 6 bases, and 3 bases lay outside the gene matches. CDR3 size: 15 residues. CDR3 nucleotides: TGTGCCAGCAGGGGACTAGCGGGGGGTATCTACGAGCAGTACTTC. It codes for CASRGLAGGIYEQYF.

The CDR3 loop reads CASSSGQDTYNEQFF. The CDR3 DNA reads as TGTGCCAGCAGTTCTGGACAGGATACCTACAATGAGCAGTTCTTC. The chain employs TRBV28 and TRBJ2-1, with TRBD1 identical over 7 bases. The V and J ends lost 4 bases and 2 bases, in that order; junction bases with no gene match: 5. CDR1 MDHEN and CDR2 SYDVKM come from the germline V gene. The CDR3 is 15 amino acids.

The chain employs TRBV5-1 and TRBJ2-1; 7 positions agree with TRBD2. After removal of 5 bases from V and 0 bases from J, the junction contained 8 bases not matched to a gene. CDR1 is SGHRS, CDR2 YFSETQ, per germline. CDR3 size: 16 residues. CDR3: CASSIKGGSSYNEQFF. As DNA, the CDR3 is TGCGCCAGCAGTATCAAAGGCGGGAGCTCCTACAATGAGCAGTTCTTC.

This clone was counted between two and nine times. The chain joins TRBV6-6 to TRBJ2-5; 7 positions match TRBD2. With 4 bases clipped from V and 5 bases from J, the junction kept 1 base outside the gene matches. The CDR3 sequence is 12 residues long. Per the germline V gene, CDR1 is MNHNY and CDR2 is SVGAGI (reference sequence). This CDR3 is CASSSRGETQYF. CDR3 nucleotide sequence: TGTGCCAGCAGTTCGCGGGGGGAGACCCAGTACTTC.

CDR3 DNA: TGTGCCAGCAGCTTACAGGGGTCCGATAAAAACATTCAGTACTTC. It yields the protein CASSLQGSDKNIQYF. The chain uses TRBV5-4 and TRBJ2-4; 7 bases match TRBD1. The germline V gene has CDR1 SGHNT and CDR2 YYREEE (reference sequence). V lost 2 bases and J lost 4; bases outside the gene matches: 6. CDR3 size: 15 residues.

This clone came up a few times. This chain uses TRBV5-1 with TRBJ2-2, with TRBD1 matching 9 bases. After removal of 4 bases from V and 3 bases from J, the junction contained 7 bases not matched to a gene. There are 16 residues in the CDR3. Germline V gives CDR1 SGHRS, CDR2 YFSETQ. The CDR3 DNA sequence: TGCGCCAGCAGCCCGCGGACAGGGGCGGACACCGGGGAGCTGTTTTTT. It specifies CASSPRTGADTGELFF.

The CDR3 here is CASGSWKGTYNEQFF. CDR3 nucleotide sequence: TGTGCTAGTGGCAGCTGGAAGGGGACCTACAATGAGCAGTTCTTC. The chain uses TRBV12-5 and TRBJ2-1; the D gene is possibly TRBD1 (5 bases). The CDR3 consists of 15 residues. V lost 6 bases and J lost 2, with 14 bases in between. Germline V gene lookup returns CDR1 LGHNT and CDR2 FRNRAP.

This rearrangement joins TRBV2 to TRBJ1-5, with a weak D call TRBD1 (6 bases). Trimming stripped 3 bases from V and 6 bases from J, with 15 bases between. The CDR3 loop spans 15 amino acids. In germline, CDR1 is SNHLY, CDR2 FYNNEI. The CDR3 sequence is CASSDVGGGLQPQHF. CDR3 coding DNA: TGTGCCAGCAGTGATGTGGGGGGCGGCCTTCAGCCCCAGCATTTT. The full variable domain, rest sourced from reference TRBV2 and TRBJ1-5, is EPEVTQTPSHQVTQMGQEVILRCVPISNHLYFYWYRQILGQKVEFLVSFYNNEISEKSEIFDDQFSVERPDGSNFTLKIRSTKLEDSAMYFCASSDVGGGLQPQHFGDGTRLSIL.

The chain links TRBV2 to TRBJ2-7; 7 bases are shared with TRBD1. V lost 5 bases, J lost 6 bases, and 7 bases stayed unmatched. The CDR3 extends over 13 amino acids. The germline V gene encodes CDR1 SNHLY and CDR2 FYNNEI. CDR3 sequence: CASSRQGLPEQYF. The CDR3 DNA reads as TGTGCCAGCAGTCGACAGGGATTGCCCGAGCAGTACTTC.

The chain joins TRBV7-2 to TRBJ1-2; no clear D. Germline CDR1 reads SGHTA; CDR2 reads FQGNSA. V gave up 5 bases and J gave up 8 bases, with 18 bases separating them. The CDR3 is 14 residues long. The CDR3 DNA is TGTGCCAGCAGCCCCCAAGGGTCCTCAGAGGGCTACACCTTC. Translating gives CASSPQGSSEGYTF. The full variable domain, in which reference TRBV7-2 and TRBJ1-2 provide the parts outside the CDR3, is GAGVSQSPSNKVTEKGKDVELRCDPISGHTALYWYRQSLGQGLEFLIYFQGNSAPDKSGLPSDRFSAERTGGSVSTLTIQRTQQEDSAVYLCASSPQGSSEGYTFGSGTRLTVV.

The chain links TRBV5-4 to TRBJ1-2, with TRBD1 as a possible D gene (6 bases). Trimming took off 0 bases at V and 3 bases at J, with 15 bases between the two ends. Germline V CDR1 and CDR2: SGHNT, YYREEE (reference sequence). The CDR3 loop spans 16 amino acids. CDR3 in amino acids: CASSLAVLGGHYGYTF. The DNA for the CDR3 is TGTGCCAGCAGCTTGGCGGTTTTGGGGGGGCACTATGGCTACACCTTC. Complete variable domain (other parts from reference TRBV5-4 and TRBJ1-2): ETGVTQSPTHLIKTRGQQVTLRCSSQSGHNTVSWYQQALGQGPQFIFQYYREEENGRGNFPPRFSGLQFPNYSSELNVNALELDDSALYLCASSLAVLGGHYGYTFGSGTRLTVV.

This sequence joins TRBV5-1 and TRBJ2-7; D gene ambiguous. The CDR3 totals 12 residues. Germline values: CDR1 SGHRS, CDR2 YFSETQ. The V and J ends lost 0 bases and 7 bases respectively, with 8 bases between them. The CDR3 bases are TGCGCCAGCAGCTTGGAAGGCCTTGAGCAGTACTTC. Protein sequence: CASSLEGLEQYF.

This clone was counted a few times. The chain recombines TRBV5-1 with TRBJ1-3; 9 bases align to TRBD1. V lost 0 bases to trimming and J lost 3 bases; unmatched junction nucleotides: 7. Germline V gene lookup returns CDR1 SGHRS and CDR2 YFSETQ. This CDR3 has 17 residues. The CDR3 DNA follows: TGCGCCAGCAGCTTGGGGCCACAGGGGGCAGGTGGAAACACCATATATTTT. Its translation: CASSLGPQGAGGNTIYF.

This clone has a count of ten or more. This chain connects TRBV28 to TRBJ2-7, with 9 bases matching TRBD1. The CDR3 runs to 15 residues. V lost 6 bases to trimming and J lost 4 bases; unmatched junction nucleotides: 10. CDR1 is MDHEN, CDR2 SYDVKM, per germline. DNA for the CDR3: TGTGCCAGCAGCCCGCTAGGGACAGGGACATACGAGCAGTACTTC. Its translation is CASSPLGTGTYEQYF.

This clone showed up just a few times. A read error may account for a junction end that differs from germline. The chain links TRBV7-7 to TRBJ2-5; TRBD1 matches at 12 bases. The CDR3 is made up of 18 amino acids. CDR1 and CDR2 from the germline V gene are SSHAT and FNYEAQ (reference sequence). CDR3 loop: CASSISVAGQGARETQYF. Written as DNA, the CDR3 is TGTGCTAGCAGCATTAGCGTAGCGGGACAGGGGGCGCGGGAGACCCAGTACTTC.

The V call is TRBV7-2, the J call TRBJ2-7, with D unresolved. Germline V gene lookup returns CDR1 SGHTA and CDR2 FQGNSA. Trimming removed 5 bases from V and 3 bases from J, with 17 bases in between. This CDR3 is built from 15 residues. The CDR3: CASSPLRWQHYEQYF. The CDR3 nucleotides are TGTGCCAGCAGCCCTTTGAGGTGGCAGCACTACGAGCAGTACTTC.

The chain employs TRBV5-6 and TRBJ1-1; D gene unclear. V was pared by 2 bases and J by 10 bases, with 15 bases between. The length of the CDR3 is 13 residues. Germline-derived CDR1 and CDR2 are SGHDT and YYEEEE. CDR3 protein: CASSFDGRWRAFF. DNA for the CDR3: TGTGCCAGCAGCTTTGACGGCCGTTGGAGAGCTTTCTTT. Variable domain in full (rest from reference TRBV5-6 and TRBJ1-1): DAGVTQSPTHLIKTRGQQVTLRCSPKSGHDTVSWYQQALGQGPQFIFQYYEEEERQRGNFPDRFSGHQFPNYSSELNVNALLLGDSALYLCASSFDGRWRAFFGQGTRLTVV.

This CDR3 is CASSRLKGALFSNTEAFF. CDR3 nucleotides: TGTGCCAGCAGCCGCCTCAAAGGGGCCCTTTTCTCGAACACTGAAGCTTTCTTT. The V and J genes are TRBV5-6 and TRBJ1-1, with D perhaps TRBD1 (5 bases). V gave up 4 bases and J gave up 1 base, with 23 bases separating them. The CDR3 is made up of 18 amino acids. In germline, CDR1 is SGHDT, CDR2 YYEEEE.

V gene TRBV7-9 combines with J gene TRBJ2-3, with TRBD2 as a possible D gene (6 bases). Trimming took 5 bases from V and 1 from J, leaving 16 bases between them. In germline, CDR1 is SEHNR, CDR2 FQNEAQ (reference sequence). CDR3 size: 16 residues. The CDR3 spells CASSLGGSGRTDTQYF. The CDR3 nucleotides read TGTGCCAGCAGCCTGGGGGGTAGCGGACGCACAGATACGCAGTATTTT.

The chain has TRBV2 and TRBJ1-6, with unresolved D. The CDR3 is made up of 13 amino acids. Deletions cut 4 bases from V and 7 bases from J, with 8 bases between. Germline loops: CDR1 SNHLY, CDR2 FYNNEI. The CDR3 is CASSVTPNSPLHF. In DNA form, the CDR3 reads TGTGCCAGCAGTGTAACACCCAATTCACCCCTCCACTTT.

The V gene is TRBV6-5, the J gene TRBJ2-7, with 7 bases matching TRBD1. V was clipped by 8 bases and J by 4 bases; unmatched bases: 5. CDR1 MNHEY and CDR2 SVGAGI come from the germline V gene. The CDR3 has 12 amino acids. The CDR3: CASGIQGYEQYF. The CDR3 DNA reads TGTGCCAGCGGCATACAGGGGTACGAGCAGTACTTC.